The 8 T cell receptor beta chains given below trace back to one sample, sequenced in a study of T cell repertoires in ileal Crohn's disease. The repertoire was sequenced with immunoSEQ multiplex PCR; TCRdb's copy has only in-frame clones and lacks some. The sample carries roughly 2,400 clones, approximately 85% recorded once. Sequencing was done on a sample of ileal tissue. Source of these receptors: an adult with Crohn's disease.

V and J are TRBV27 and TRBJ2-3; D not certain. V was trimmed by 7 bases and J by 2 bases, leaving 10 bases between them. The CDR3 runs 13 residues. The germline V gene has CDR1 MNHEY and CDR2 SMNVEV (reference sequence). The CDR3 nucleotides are TGTGCCAGCAACAAAGCCAACACAGATACGCAGTATTTT. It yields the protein CASNKANTDTQYF.

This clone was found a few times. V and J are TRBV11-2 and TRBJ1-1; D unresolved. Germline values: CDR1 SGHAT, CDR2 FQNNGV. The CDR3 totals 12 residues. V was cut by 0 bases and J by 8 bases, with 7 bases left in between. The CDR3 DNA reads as TGTGCCAGCAGCTTAGAGCTGGCGGAAGCTTTCTTT. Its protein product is CASSLELAEAFF. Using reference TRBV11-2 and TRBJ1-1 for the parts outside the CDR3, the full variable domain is EAGVAQSPRYKIIEKRQSVAFWCNPISGHATLYWYQQILGQGPKLLIQFQNNGVVDDSQLPKDRFSAERLKGVDSTLKIQPAKLEDSAVYLCASSLELAEAFFGQGTRLTVV.

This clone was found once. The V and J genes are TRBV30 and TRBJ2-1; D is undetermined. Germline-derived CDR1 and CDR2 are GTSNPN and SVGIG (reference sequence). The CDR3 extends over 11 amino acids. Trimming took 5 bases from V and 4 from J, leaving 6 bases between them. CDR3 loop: CAWGRYNEQFF. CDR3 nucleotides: TGTGCCTGGGGACGGTACAATGAGCAGTTCTTC.

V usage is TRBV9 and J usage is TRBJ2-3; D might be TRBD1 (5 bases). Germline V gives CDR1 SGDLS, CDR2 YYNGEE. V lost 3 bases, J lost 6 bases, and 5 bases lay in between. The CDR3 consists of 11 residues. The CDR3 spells CASSEGDTQYF. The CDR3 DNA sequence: TGTGCCAGCAGCGAGGGGGATACGCAGTATTTT.

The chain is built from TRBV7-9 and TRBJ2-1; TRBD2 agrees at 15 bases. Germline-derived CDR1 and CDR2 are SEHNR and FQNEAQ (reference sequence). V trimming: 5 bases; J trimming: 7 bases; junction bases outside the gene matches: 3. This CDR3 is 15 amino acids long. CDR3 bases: TGTGCCAGCAGCCCGGGACTAGCGGGAGGAAATGAGCAGTTCTTC. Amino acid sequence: CASSPGLAGGNEQFF.

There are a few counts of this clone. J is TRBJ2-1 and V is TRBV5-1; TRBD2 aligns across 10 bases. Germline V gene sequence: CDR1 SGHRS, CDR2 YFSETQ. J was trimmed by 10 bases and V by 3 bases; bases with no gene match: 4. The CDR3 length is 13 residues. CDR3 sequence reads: CASSWTSGEEQFF. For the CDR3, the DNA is TGCGCCAGCAGCTGGACTAGCGGAGAGGAGCAGTTCTTC.

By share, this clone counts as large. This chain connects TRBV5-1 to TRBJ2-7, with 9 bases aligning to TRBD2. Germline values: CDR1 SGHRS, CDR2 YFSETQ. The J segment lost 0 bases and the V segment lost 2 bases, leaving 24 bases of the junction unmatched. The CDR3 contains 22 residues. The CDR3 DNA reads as TGCGCCAGCAGCTTTGGGACTCCTAATCGTGAGGCGGGAGGGGGGAGCTCCTACGAGCAGTACTTC. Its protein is CASSFGTPNREAGGGSSYEQYF.

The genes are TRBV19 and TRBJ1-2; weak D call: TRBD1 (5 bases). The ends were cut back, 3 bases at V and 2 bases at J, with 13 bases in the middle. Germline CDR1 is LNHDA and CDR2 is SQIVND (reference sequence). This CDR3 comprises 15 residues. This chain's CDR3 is CASSINLRQNYGYTF. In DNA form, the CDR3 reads TGTGCCAGTAGTATTAATCTAAGACAGAACTATGGCTACACCTTC.